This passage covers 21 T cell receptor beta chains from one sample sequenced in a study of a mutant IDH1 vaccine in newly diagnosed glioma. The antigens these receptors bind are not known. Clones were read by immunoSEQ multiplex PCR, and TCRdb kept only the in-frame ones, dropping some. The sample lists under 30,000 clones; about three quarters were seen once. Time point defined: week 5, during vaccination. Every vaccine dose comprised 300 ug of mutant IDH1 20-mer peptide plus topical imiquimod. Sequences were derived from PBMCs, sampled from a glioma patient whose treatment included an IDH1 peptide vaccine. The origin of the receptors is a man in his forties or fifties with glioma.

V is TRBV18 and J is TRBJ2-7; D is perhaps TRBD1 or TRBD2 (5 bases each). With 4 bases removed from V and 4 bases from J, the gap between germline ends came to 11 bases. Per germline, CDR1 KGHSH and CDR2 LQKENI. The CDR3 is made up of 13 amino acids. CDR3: CASSRGTDYEQYF. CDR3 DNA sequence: TGTGCCAGCTCACGGGGGACGGATTACGAGCAGTACTTC. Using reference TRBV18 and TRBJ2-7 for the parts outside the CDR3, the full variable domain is NAGVMQNPRHLVRRRGQEARLRCSPMKGHSHVYWYRQLPEEGLKFMVYLQKENIIDESGMPKERFSAEFPKEGPSILRIQQVVRGDSAAYFCASSRGTDYEQYFGPGTRLTVT.

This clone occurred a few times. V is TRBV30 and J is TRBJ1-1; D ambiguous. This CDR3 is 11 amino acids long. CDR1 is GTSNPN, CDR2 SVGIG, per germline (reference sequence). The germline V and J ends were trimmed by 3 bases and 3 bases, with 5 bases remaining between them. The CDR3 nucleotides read TGTGCCTGGAGGGACTACACTGAAGCTTTCTTT. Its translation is CAWRDYTEAFF. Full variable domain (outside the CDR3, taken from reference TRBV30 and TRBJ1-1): SQTIHQWPATLVQPVGSPLSLECTVEGTSNPNLYWYRQAAGRGLQLLFYSVGIGQISSEVPQNLSASRPQDRQFILSSKKLLLSDSGFYLCAWRDYTEAFFGQGTRLTVV.

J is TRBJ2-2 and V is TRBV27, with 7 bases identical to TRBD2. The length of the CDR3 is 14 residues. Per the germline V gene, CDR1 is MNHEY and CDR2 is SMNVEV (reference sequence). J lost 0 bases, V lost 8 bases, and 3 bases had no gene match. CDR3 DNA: TGTGCCAGCGCAGCGGGATCGAACACCGGGGAGCTGTTTTTT. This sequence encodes CASAAGSNTGELFF.

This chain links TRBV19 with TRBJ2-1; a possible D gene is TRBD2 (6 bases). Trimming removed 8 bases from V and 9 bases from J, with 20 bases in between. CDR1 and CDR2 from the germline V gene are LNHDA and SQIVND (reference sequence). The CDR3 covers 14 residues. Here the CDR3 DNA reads TGTGCCAGTGACATTGGCGGGGAGTATGGTGAGCAGTTCTTC. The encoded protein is CASDIGGEYGEQFF.

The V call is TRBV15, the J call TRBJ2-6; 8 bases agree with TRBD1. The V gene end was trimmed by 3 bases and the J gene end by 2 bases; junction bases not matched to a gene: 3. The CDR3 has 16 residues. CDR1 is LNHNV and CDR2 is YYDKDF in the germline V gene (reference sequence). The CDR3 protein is CATSSRQGTGANVLTF. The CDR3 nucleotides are TGTGCCACCAGCAGTCGACAGGGGACTGGGGCCAACGTCCTGACTTTC.

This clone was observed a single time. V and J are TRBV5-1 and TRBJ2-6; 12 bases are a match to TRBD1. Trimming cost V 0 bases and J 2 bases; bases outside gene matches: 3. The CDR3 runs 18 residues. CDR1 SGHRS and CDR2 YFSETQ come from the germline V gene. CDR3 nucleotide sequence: TGCGCCAGCAGCTTGGCTGGGACAGGGGGCGCTGGGGCCAACGTCCTGACTTTC. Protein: CASSLAGTGGAGANVLTF.

Here the CDR3 reads CASPLAGAEQYF. CDR3 in DNA: TGTGCCAGCCCCCTCGCGGGAGCAGAGCAGTACTTC. V usage is TRBV21-1 and J usage is TRBJ2-7; the listed D gene, TRBD2, was not tested against the DNA. TRBV21-1 is tagged as a pseudogene. CDR3 length equals 12 residues.

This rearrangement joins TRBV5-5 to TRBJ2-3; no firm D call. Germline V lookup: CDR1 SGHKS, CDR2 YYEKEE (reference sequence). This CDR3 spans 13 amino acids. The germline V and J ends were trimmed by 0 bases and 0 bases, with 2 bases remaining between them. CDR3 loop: CASSLVSTDTQYF. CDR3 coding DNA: TGTGCCAGCAGCTTGGTGAGCACAGATACGCAGTATTTT.

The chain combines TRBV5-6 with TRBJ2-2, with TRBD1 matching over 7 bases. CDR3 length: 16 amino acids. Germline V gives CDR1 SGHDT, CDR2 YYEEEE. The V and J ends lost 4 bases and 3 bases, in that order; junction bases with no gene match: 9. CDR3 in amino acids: CASSKLPGQYTGELFF. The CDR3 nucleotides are TGTGCCAGCAGCAAACTACCGGGACAGTACACCGGGGAGCTGTTTTTT.

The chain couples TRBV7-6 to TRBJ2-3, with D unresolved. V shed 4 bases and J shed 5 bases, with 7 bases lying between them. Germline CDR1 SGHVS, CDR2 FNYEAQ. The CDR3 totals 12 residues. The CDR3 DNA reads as TGTGCCAGCAGCTCCCTAGGAGATACGCAGTATTTT. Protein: CASSSLGDTQYF.

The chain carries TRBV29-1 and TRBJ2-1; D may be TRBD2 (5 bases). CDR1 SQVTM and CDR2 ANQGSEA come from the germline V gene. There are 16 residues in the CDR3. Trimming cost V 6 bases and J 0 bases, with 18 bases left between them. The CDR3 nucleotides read TGCAGCGTCTCACCCCAGCGGTCCAGCTCCTACAATGAGCAGTTCTTC. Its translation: CSVSPQRSSSYNEQFF.

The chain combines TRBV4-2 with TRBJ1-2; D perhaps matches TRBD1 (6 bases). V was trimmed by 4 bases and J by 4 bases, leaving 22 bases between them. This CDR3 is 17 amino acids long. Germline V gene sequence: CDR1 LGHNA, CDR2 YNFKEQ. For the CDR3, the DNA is TGTGCCAGCAGCCGACCGGGACGGACAGATCGGAGCTATGGCTACACCTTC. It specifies CASSRPGRTDRSYGYTF.

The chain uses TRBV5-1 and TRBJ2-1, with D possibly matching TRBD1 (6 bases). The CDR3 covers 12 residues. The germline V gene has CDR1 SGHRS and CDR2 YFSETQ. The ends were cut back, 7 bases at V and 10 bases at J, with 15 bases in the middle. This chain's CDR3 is CASAAQGTEQFF. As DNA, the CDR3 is TGCGCCAGCGCTGCCCAGGGGACGGAGCAGTTCTTC.

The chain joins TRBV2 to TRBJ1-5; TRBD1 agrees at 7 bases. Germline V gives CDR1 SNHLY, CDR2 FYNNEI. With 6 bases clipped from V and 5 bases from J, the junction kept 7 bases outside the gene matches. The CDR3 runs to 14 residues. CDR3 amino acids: CASRGQLRDQPQHF. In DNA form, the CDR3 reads TGTGCCAGCAGGGGACAGCTAAGGGATCAGCCCCAGCATTTT. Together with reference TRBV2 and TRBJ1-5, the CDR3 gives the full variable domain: EPEVTQTPSHQVTQMGQEVILRCVPISNHLYFYWYRQILGQKVEFLVSFYNNEISEKSEIFDDQFSVERPDGSNFTLKIRSTKLEDSAMYFCASRGQLRDQPQHFGDGTRLSIL.

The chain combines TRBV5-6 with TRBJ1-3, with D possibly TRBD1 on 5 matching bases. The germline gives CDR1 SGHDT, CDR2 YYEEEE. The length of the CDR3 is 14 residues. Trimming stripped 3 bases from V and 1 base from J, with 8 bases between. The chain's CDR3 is CASSWGNSGNTIYF. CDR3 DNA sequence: TGTGCCAGCAGCTGGGGCAATTCTGGAAACACCATATATTTT.

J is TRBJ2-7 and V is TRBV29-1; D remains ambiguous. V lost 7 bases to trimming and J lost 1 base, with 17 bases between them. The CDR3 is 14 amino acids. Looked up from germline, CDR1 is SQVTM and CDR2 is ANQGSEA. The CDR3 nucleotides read TGCAGCGGCCACCACTCTCCTTGGTCCTACGAGCAGTACGTC. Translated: CSGHHSPWSYEQYV.

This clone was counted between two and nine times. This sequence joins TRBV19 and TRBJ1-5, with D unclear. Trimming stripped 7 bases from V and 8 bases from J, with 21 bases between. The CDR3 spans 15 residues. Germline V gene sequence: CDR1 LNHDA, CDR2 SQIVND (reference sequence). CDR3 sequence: CASIEAGPIWKPQHF. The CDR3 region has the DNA TGTGCCAGTATAGAAGCAGGCCCTATTTGGAAGCCCCAGCATTTT.

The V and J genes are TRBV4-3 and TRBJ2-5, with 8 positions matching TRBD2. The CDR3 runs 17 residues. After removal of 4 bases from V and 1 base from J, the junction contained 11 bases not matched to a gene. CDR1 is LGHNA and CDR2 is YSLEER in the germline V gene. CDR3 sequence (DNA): TGCGCCAGCAGCCCAACCGGGACTAGGTTCCTCCAAGAGACCCAGTACTTC. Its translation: CASSPTGTRFLQETQYF.

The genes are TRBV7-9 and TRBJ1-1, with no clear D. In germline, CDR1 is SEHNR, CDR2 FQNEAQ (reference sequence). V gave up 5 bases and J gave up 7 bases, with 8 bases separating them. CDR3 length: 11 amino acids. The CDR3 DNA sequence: TGTGCCAGCAGCCAAAGCTATGAAGCTTTCTTT. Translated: CASSQSYEAFF.

The CDR3 reads CASSYLSGSNSPLHF. CDR3 nucleotides: TGTGCCAGCAGTTACCTCTCGGGTTCCAATTCACCCCTCCACTTT. The chain links TRBV6-5 to TRBJ1-6; D unresolved. V was trimmed by 2 bases and J by 7 bases, leaving 12 bases between them. Per germline, CDR1 MNHEY and CDR2 SVGAGI. This CDR3 comprises 15 residues.

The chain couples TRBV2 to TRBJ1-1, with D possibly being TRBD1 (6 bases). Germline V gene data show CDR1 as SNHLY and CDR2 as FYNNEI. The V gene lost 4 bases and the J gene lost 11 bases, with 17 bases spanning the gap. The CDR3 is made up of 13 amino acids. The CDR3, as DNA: TGTGCCAGCAGTGCAACAGGGCTCTGGAGGGCTTTCTTT. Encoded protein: CASSATGLWRAFF.